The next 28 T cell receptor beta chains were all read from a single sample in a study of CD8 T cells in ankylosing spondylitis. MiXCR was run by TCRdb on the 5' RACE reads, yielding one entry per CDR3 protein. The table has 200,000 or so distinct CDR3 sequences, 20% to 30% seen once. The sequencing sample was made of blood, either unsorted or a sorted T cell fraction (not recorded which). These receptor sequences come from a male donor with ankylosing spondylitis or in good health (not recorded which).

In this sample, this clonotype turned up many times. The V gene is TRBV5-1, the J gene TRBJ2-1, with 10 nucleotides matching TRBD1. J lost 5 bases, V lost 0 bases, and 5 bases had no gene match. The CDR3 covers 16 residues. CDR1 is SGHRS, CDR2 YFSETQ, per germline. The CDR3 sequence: CASSLGAGQGNNEQFF. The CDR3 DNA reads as TGCGCCAGCAGCTTGGGCGCGGGACAGGGGAACAATGAGCAGTTCTTC.

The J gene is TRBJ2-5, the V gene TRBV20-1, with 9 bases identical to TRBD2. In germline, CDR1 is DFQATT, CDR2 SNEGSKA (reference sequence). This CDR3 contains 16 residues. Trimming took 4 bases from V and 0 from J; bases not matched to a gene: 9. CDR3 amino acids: CSAMPMLAGYQETQYF. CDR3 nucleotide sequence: TGCAGTGCTATGCCCATGCTAGCGGGATACCAAGAGACCCAGTACTTC.

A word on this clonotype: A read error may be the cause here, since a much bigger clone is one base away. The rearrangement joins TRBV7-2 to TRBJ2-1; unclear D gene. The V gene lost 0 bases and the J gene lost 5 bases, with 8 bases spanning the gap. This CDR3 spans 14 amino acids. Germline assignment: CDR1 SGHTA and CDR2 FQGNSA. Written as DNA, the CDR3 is TGTGCCAGCAGCTTAGCGCGAGGAAACAATGAGCAGTTCTTC. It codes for CASSLARGNNEQFF.

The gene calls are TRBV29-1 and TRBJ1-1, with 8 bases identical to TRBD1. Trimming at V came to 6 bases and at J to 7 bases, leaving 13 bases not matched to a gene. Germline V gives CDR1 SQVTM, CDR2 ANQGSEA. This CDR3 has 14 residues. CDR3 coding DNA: TGCAGCGTCGGACAGGGCTTGAGGGGCTTTGAAGCTTTCTTT. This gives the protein CSVGQGLRGFEAFF.

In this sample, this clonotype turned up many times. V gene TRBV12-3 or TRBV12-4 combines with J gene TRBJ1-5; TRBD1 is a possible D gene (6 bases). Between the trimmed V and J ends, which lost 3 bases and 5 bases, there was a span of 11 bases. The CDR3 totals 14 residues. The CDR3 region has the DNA TGTGCCAGCAGTTTGGGGGCCAGTCATCAGCCCCAGCATTTT. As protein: CASSLGASHQPQHF.

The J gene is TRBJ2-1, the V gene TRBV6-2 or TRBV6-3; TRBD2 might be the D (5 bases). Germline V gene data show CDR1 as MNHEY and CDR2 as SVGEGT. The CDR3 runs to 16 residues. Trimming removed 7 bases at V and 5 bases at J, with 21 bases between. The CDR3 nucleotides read TGTGCCAGCAAGCTAAGACTAACCTTTACCAACAATGAGCAGTTCTTC. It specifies CASKLRLTFTNNEQFF.

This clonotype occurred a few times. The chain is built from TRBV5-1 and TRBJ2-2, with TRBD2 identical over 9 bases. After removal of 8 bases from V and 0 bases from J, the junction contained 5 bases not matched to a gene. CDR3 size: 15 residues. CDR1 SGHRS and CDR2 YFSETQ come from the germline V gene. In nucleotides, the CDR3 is TGCGCCAGTACCCTAGCGGGAACGAACACCGGGGAGCTGTTTTTT. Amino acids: CASTLAGTNTGELFF.

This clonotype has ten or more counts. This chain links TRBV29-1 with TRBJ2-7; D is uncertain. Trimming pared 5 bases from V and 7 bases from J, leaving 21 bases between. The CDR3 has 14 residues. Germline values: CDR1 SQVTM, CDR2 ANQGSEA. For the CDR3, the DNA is TGCAGCGTTCCAGGCAACCGGGCCTTCGGGGAGCAGTACTTC. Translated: CSVPGNRAFGEQYF.

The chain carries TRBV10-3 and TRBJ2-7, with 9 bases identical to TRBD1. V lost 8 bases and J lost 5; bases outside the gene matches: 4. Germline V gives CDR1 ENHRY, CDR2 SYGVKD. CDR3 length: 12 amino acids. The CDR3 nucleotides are TGTGCCATCTCCGGGACAGGGAACGAGCAGTACTTC. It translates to CAISGTGNEQYF.

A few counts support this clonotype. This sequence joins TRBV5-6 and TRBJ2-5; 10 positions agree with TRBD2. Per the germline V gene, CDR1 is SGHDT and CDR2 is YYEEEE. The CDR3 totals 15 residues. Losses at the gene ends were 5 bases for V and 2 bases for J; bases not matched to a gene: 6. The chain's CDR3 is CASRRAGGQQETQYF. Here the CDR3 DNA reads TGTGCCAGCAGACGAGCGGGAGGGCAGCAAGAGACCCAGTACTTC.

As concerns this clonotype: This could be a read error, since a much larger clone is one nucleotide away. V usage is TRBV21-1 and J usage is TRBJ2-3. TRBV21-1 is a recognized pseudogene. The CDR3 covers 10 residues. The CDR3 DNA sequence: TGTGCCAGCAGCAAAGCCGAGCTGTATTTT. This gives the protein CASSKAELYF.

The CDR3 protein is CASSYDEGWGNQPQHF. CDR3 coding DNA: TGTGCCAGCAGTTACGATGAGGGCTGGGGCAATCAGCCCCAGCATTTT. The chain employs TRBV6-2 or TRBV6-3 and TRBJ1-5; D call uncertain. Germline loops: CDR1 MNHEY, CDR2 SVGEGT. The V gene lost 2 bases and the J gene lost 2 bases, with 13 bases spanning the gap. This CDR3 contains 16 residues.

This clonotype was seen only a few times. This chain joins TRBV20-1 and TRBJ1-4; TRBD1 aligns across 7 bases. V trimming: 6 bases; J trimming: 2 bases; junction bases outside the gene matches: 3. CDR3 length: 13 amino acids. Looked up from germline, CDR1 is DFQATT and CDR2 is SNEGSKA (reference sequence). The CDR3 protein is CSAPQGTNEKLFF. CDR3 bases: TGCAGTGCGCCACAGGGGACTAATGAAAAACTGTTTTTT.

This CDR3 is CAISGPTGRERNEQYF. The DNA for the CDR3 is TGTGCCATCAGTGGGCCCACGGGGCGGGAGAGGAACGAGCAGTACTTC. The chain recombines TRBV10-3 with TRBJ2-7; 7 bases fit TRBD2. Germline-derived CDR1 and CDR2 are ENHRY and SYGVKD. V shed 4 bases, J shed 5 bases, and the junction held 14 bases outside the gene matches. The CDR3 contains 16 residues.

The CDR3 nucleotides are TGTGCCAGCAGTTCCCGGACTAGCGGGAGGACCTCCTACGAGCAGTACTTC. Translated, it gives CASSSRTSGRTSYEQYF. J is TRBJ2-7 and V is TRBV6-5; TRBD2 aligns across 14 bases. Germline CDR1 MNHEY, CDR2 SVGAGI. Unmatched junction bases numbered 5, after V lost 4 bases and J lost 0 bases. CDR3 size: 17 residues.

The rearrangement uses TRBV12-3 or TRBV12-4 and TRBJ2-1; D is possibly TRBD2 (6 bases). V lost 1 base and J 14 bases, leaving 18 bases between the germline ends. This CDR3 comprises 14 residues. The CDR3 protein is CASSLVEGLQKEFF. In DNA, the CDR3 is TGTGCCAGCAGTTTAGTAGAGGGACTCCAAAAGGAGTTCTTC.

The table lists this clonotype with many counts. The CDR3 reads CSASGQEYSYNSPLHF. The DNA for the CDR3 is TGCAGTGCTTCGGGACAGGAGTACTCCTATAATTCACCCCTCCACTTT. V is TRBV20-1 and J is TRBJ1-6, with 8 bases that match TRBD1. The trim removed 5 bases at V and 0 bases at J, leaving 6 bases unmatched. The CDR3 covers 16 residues. CDR1 and CDR2 from the germline V gene are DFQATT and SNEGSKA (reference sequence).

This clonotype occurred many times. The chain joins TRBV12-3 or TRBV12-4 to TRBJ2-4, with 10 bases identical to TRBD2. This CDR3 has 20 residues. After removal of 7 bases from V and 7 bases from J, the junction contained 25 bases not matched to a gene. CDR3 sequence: CASTHNRDRRVLAGYNIQYF. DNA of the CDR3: TGTGCCAGCACCCACAACCGGGACAGGAGAGTACTAGCGGGATATAACATTCAGTACTTC.

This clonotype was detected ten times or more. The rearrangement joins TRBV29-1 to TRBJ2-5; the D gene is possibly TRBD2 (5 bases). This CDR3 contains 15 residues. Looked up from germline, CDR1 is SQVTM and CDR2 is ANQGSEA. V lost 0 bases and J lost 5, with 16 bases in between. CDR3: CSVEDNPARGETQYF. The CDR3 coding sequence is TGCAGCGTTGAAGACAACCCTGCCCGAGGGGAGACCCAGTACTTC.

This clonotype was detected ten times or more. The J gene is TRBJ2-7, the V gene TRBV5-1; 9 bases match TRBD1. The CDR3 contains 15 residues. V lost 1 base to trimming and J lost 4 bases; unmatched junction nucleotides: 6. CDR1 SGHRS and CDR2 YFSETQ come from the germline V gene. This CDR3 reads CASSLTGQGSYEQYF. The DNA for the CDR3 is TGCGCCAGCAGCTTGACGGGACAGGGATCATACGAGCAGTACTTC. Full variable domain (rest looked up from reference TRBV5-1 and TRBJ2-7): KAGVTQTPRYLIKTRGQQVTLSCSPISGHRSVSWYQQTPGQGLQFLFEYFSETQRNKGNFPGRFSGRQFSNSRSEMNVSTLELGDSALYLCASSLTGQGSYEQYFGPGTRLTVT.

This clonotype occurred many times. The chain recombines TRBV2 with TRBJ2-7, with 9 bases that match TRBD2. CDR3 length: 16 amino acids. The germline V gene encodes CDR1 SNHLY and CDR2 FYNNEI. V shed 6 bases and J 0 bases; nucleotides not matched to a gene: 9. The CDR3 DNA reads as TGTGCCAGCAGCGGACTGACTAGCGGCATCTCCTACGAGCAGTACTTC. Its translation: CASSGLTSGISYEQYF.

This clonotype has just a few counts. CDR3 residues: CSARAAEGVTDTQYF. The CDR3 DNA sequence: TGCAGTGCTAGAGCGGCGGAGGGAGTCACAGATACGCAGTATTTT. V is TRBV20-1 and J is TRBJ2-3; TRBD2 might be the D (6 bases). Trimming stripped 1 base from V and 2 bases from J, with 13 bases between. Germline CDR1 is DFQATT and CDR2 is SNEGSKA (reference sequence). The CDR3 is made up of 15 amino acids.

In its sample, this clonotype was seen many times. CDR3 nucleotides: TGTGCCAGCAGTTACAGGGGCTTCTCCTACAATGAGCAGTTCTTC. This gives the protein CASSYRGFSYNEQFF. V and J are TRBV6-5 and TRBJ2-1; D might be TRBD1 (5 bases). The V gene lost 2 bases and the J gene lost 0 bases, with 8 bases spanning the gap. Germline lookup yields CDR1 MNHEY and CDR2 SVGAGI. The CDR3 length is 15 residues.

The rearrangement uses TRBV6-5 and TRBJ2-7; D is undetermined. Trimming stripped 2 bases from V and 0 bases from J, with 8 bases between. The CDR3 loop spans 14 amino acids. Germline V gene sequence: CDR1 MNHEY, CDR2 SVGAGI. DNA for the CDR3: TGTGCCAGCAGTTACAGGCACAGCTCCTACGAGCAGTACTTC. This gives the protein CASSYRHSSYEQYF.

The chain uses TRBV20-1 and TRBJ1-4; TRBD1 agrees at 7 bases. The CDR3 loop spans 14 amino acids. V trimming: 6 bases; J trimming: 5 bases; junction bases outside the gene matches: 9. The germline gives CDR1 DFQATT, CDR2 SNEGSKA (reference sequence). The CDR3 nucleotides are TGCAGTGCCGGCAGACAGGGACTAAATGAAAAACTGTTTTTT. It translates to CSAGRQGLNEKLFF.

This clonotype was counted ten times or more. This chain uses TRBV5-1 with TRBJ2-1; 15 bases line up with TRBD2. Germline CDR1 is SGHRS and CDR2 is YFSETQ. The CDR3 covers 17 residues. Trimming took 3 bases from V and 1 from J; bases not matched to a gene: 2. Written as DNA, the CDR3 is TGCGCCAGCAGCTGGGGACTAGCGGGAGGATCCTACAATGAGCAGTTCTTC. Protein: CASSWGLAGGSYNEQFF. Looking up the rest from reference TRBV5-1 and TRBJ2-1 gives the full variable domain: KAGVTQTPRYLIKTRGQQVTLSCSPISGHRSVSWYQQTPGQGLQFLFEYFSETQRNKGNFPGRFSGRQFSNSRSEMNVSTLELGDSALYLCASSWGLAGGSYNEQFFGPGTRLTVL.

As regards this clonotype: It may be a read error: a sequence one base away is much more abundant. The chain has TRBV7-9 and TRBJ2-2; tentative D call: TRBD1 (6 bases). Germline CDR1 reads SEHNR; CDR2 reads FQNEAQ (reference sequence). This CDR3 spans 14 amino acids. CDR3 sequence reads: CASWRQENSGELFF. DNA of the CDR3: TGTGCCAGTTGGAGACAGGAGAACAGCGGGGAGCTGTTTTTT. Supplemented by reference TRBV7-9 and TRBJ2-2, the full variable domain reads DTGVSQNPRHKITKRGQNVTFRCDPISEHNRLYWYRQTLGQGPEFLTYFQNEAQLEKSRLLSDRFSAERPKGSFSTLEIQRTEQGDSAMYLCASWRQENSGELFFGEGSRLTVL.

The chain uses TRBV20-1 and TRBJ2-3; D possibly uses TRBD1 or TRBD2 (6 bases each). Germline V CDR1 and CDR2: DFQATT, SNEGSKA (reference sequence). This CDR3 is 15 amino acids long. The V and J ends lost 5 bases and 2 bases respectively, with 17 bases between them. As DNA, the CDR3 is TGCAGTGCTCAGGGTTGGGGGGCAAACACAGATACGCAGTATTTT. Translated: CSAQGWGANTDTQYF.